This entry lists 31 T cell receptor beta chains sequenced from one sample in a study of shared clonotypes between healthy human individuals. Clones were sequenced by immunoSEQ multiplex PCR, and TCRdb holds only the in-frame ones, with some missing. The table has around 1,900,000 clones, about 93% seen once. Positively selected for CCR7, the CD45RO-negative cells used as naive CD8 cells excluded terminally differentiated effector memory CD45RA+ cells. What was sequenced was naive CD8+ T cells from PBMCs. The receptor source for this set is a young man in good health. Some clones in this sample may be carry-over from other donors' samples.

The genes are TRBV7-9 and TRBJ2-5; D remains unclear. This CDR3 is 15 amino acids long. The V gene's germline CDR1 is SEHNR and CDR2 FQNEAQ (reference sequence). With 1 base removed from V and 0 bases from J, the gap between germline ends came to 9 bases. CDR3 protein: CASSLGAAYQETQYF. DNA for the CDR3: TGTGCCAGCAGCTTAGGGGCGGCGTACCAAGAGACCCAGTACTTC.

This clone appeared a few times. The J gene is TRBJ1-1, the V gene TRBV28; D unresolved. Per germline, CDR1 MDHEN and CDR2 SYDVKM. V was cut by 2 bases and J by 6 bases, with 7 bases left in between. CDR3 length: 12 amino acids. DNA of the CDR3: TGTGCCAGCAGTTTAGGGGAAGCTGAAGCTTTCTTT. As protein: CASSLGEAEAFF. Using reference TRBV28 and TRBJ1-1 for the parts outside the CDR3, the full variable domain is DVKVTQSSRYLVKRTGEKVFLECVQDMDHENMFWYRQDPGLGLRLIYFSYDVKMKEKGDIPEGYSVSREKKERFSLILESASTNQTSMYLCASSLGEAEAFFGQGTRLTVV.

The chain employs TRBV2 and TRBJ2-7; D is perhaps TRBD1 (6 bases). This CDR3 is 15 amino acids long. Germline loops: CDR1 SNHLY, CDR2 FYNNEI. With 2 bases removed from V and 2 bases from J, the gap between germline ends came to 13 bases. The chain's CDR3 is CASSERFEGAYEQYF. CDR3 DNA: TGTGCCAGCAGTGAAAGGTTTGAGGGGGCCTACGAGCAGTACTTC.

V usage is TRBV9 and J usage is TRBJ2-5, with D possibly being TRBD1 or TRBD2 (5 bases each). CDR3 length: 15 residues. CDR1 is SGDLS and CDR2 is YYNGEE in the germline V gene. The ends were cut back, 0 bases at V and 5 bases at J, with 14 bases in the middle. The DNA of the CDR3 is TGTGCCAGCAGCGTAGCCCACGGGGCCGGGGAGACCCAGTACTTC. Translation gives CASSVAHGAGETQYF.

This rearrangement joins TRBV13 to TRBJ1-1; weak D call: TRBD1 (5 bases). Germline V CDR1 and CDR2: PRHDT, FYEKMQ (reference sequence). This CDR3 comprises 18 residues. V was pared by 7 bases and J by 1 base, with 25 bases between. Here the CDR3 DNA reads TGTGCCAGCAACAACGGTGGATGGGGTGGGGGTCGGAACACTGAAGCTTTCTTT. This sequence encodes CASNNGGWGGGRNTEAFF.

This clone was picked up a small number of times. The chain recombines TRBV7-9 with TRBJ1-1; D is ambiguous. V lost 8 bases and J lost 8, with 3 bases in between. Germline V gene lookup returns CDR1 SEHNR and CDR2 FQNEAQ (reference sequence). This CDR3 contains 8 residues. CDR3 sequence reads: CASPEAFF. Written as DNA, the CDR3 is TGTGCCAGCCCCGAAGCTTTCTTT.

This clone was recorded once. The CDR3 bases are TGTGCCAGCAGCGTGGCGGGACAGGGCGGCTACGAGCAGTACTTC. Amino acid sequence: CASSVAGQGGYEQYF. The rearrangement uses TRBV9 and TRBJ2-7, with 9 bases that match TRBD1. This CDR3 has 15 amino acids. The ends lost 2 bases at V and 3 bases at J; junction bases unmatched: 6. CDR1 is SGDLS, CDR2 YYNGEE, per germline.

V and J are TRBV29-1 and TRBJ1-1; unclear D gene. Germline CDR1 reads SQVTM; CDR2 reads ANQGSEA. Trimming pared 5 bases from V and 5 bases from J, leaving 9 bases between. This CDR3 comprises 11 residues. The CDR3 DNA is TGCAGCGTTACCCGTGGGACTGAAGCTTTCTTT. Its translation: CSVTRGTEAFF.

The sample holds one count of this clone. The rearrangement uses TRBV7-6 and TRBJ2-5; the match to TRBD1 covers 11 bases. The CDR3 covers 16 residues. CDR1 is SGHVS and CDR2 is FNYEAQ in the germline V gene. The V gene end was trimmed by 2 bases and the J gene end by 1 base; junction bases not matched to a gene: 3. Written as DNA, the CDR3 is TGTGCCAGCAGCTTAAGGACAGGGGGCGGCCAAGAGACCCAGTACTTC. It specifies CASSLRTGGGQETQYF.

This clone was picked up one time. The rearrangement links TRBV9 to TRBJ1-3; D remains unclear. This CDR3 has 16 amino acids. The V gene lost 0 bases and the J gene lost 0 bases, with 10 bases spanning the gap. Germline CDR1 and CDR2: SGDLS and YYNGEE. Written as DNA, the CDR3 is TGTGCCAGCAGCGTAGGCCAGGTGTTCTCTGGAAACACCATATATTTT. This encodes CASSVGQVFSGNTIYF.

In DNA, the CDR3 is TGTGCCAGCAGCTTCGCTAGCGGAACGAACACCGGGGAGCTGTTTTTT. It yields the protein CASSFASGTNTGELFF. The gene calls are TRBV5-6 and TRBJ2-2, with TRBD2 matching 7 bases. Germline assignment: CDR1 SGHDT and CDR2 YYEEEE. There are 16 residues in the CDR3. V gave up 2 bases and J gave up 0 bases; unmatched junction bases: 4.

This clone was found once. CDR3 region: CASSSGTSGAYEQYF. DNA of the CDR3: TGTGCCAGTAGTTCCGGGACTAGCGGAGCCTACGAGCAGTACTTC. The chain couples TRBV19 to TRBJ2-7; TRBD2 matches at 11 bases. The V and J ends lost 5 bases and 2 bases, in that order; junction bases with no gene match: 5. CDR1 LNHDA and CDR2 SQIVND come from the germline V gene (reference sequence). CDR3 length: 15 amino acids.

This chain uses TRBV7-9 with TRBJ2-1, with 14 nucleotides matching TRBD2. Trimming at V came to 8 bases and at J to 5 bases, leaving 14 bases not matched to a gene. CDR1 and CDR2 (germline): SEHNR, FQNEAQ (reference sequence). There are 18 residues in the CDR3. CDR3 nucleotides: TGTGCCAGCCTTCCTACGACTAGCGGGAGGGCCACGAACAATGAGCAGTTCTTC. This codes for CASLPTTSGRATNNEQFF.

This clone was counted a single time. Within the sample, other DNA sequences also encode this same CDR3. The rearrangement uses TRBV7-9 and TRBJ2-7; D uncertain. The CDR3 contains 13 residues. CDR1 and CDR2 (germline): SEHNR, FQNEAQ (reference sequence). Trimming pared 4 bases from V and 2 bases from J, leaving 9 bases between. The CDR3 here is CASSSGKTYEQYF. The CDR3 DNA reads TGTGCCAGCAGCTCGGGCAAAACCTACGAGCAGTACTTC.

This chain uses TRBV11-2 with TRBJ2-1; 7 bases agree with TRBD2. Germline assignment: CDR1 SGHAT and CDR2 FQNNGV. V gave up 2 bases and J gave up 1 base; unmatched junction bases: 8. CDR3 size: 17 residues. The CDR3 DNA reads as TGTGCCAGCAGCTTAATGGGCGGGAGCAGGTCCTACAATGAGCAGTTCTTC. Translated: CASSLMGGSRSYNEQFF.

The chain uses TRBV28 and TRBJ2-7, with D possibly called TRBD1 or TRBD2 (9 bases each). The germline gives CDR1 MDHEN, CDR2 SYDVKM. The length of the CDR3 is 18 residues. Trimming removed 4 bases at V and 3 bases at J, with 25 bases between. The CDR3 region is CASSSHRGLAGLIYEQYF. DNA of the CDR3: TGTGCCAGCAGTTCGCACAGGGGGCTAGCGGGGCTTATCTACGAGCAGTACTTC. Using reference TRBV28 and TRBJ2-7 for the parts outside the CDR3, the full variable domain is DVKVTQSSRYLVKRTGEKVFLECVQDMDHENMFWYRQDPGLGLRLIYFSYDVKMKEKGDIPEGYSVSREKKERFSLILESASTNQTSMYLCASSSHRGLAGLIYEQYFGPGTRLTVT.

This clone has more than one count but fewer than ten. V is TRBV10-3 and J is TRBJ1-1; D unclear. Between the trimmed V and J ends, which lost 6 bases and 5 bases, there was a span of 10 bases. CDR1 and CDR2 from the germline V gene are ENHRY and SYGVKD. The CDR3 covers 12 residues. CDR3 coding DNA: TGTGCCATCAGCGAAAGTAGGACTGAAGCTTTCTTT. It codes for CAISESRTEAFF.

This clone appeared once. The same CDR3 is also encoded by other DNA sequences in this sample. The chain uses TRBV27 and TRBJ2-2; 12 bases fit TRBD2. Germline V CDR1 and CDR2: MNHEY, SMNVEV (reference sequence). V shed 6 bases, J shed 7 bases, and the junction held 6 bases outside the gene matches. There are 15 residues in the CDR3. In DNA form, the CDR3 reads TGTGCCAGCAGCCTACTAGCGGGAGGTAGCGGGGAGCTGTTTTTT. It codes for CASSLLAGGSGELFF.

The CDR3 sequence: CASSLRSQETQYF. Written as DNA, the CDR3 is TGTGCCAGCAGTCTCCGCAGCCAAGAGACCCAGTACTTC. The chain recombines TRBV25-1 with TRBJ2-5; D unclear. This CDR3 spans 13 amino acids. Germline values: CDR1 MGHDK, CDR2 SYGVNS. V lost 5 bases and J 1 base, leaving 8 bases between the germline ends.

This clone was detected once. The V call is TRBV9, the J call TRBJ1-3; D ambiguous. Trimming took off 0 bases at V and 12 bases at J, with 25 bases between the two ends. The CDR3 covers 17 residues. Germline CDR1 and CDR2: SGDLS and YYNGEE. The CDR3: CASSVGVFGDTPLIIYF. The CDR3 DNA reads as TGTGCCAGCAGCGTAGGGGTTTTTGGAGACACTCCACTGATCATATATTTT.

CDR3 bases: TGTGCCAGCAGCGCAGTTTTGGGACACCTGAACACCGGGGAGCTGTTTTTT. This gives the protein CASSAVLGHLNTGELFF. This sequence joins TRBV9 and TRBJ2-2, with a weak D call TRBD1 (6 bases). The CDR3 is 17 amino acids. V dropped 3 bases and J dropped 1 base, with 16 bases sitting between them. Germline CDR1 and CDR2: SGDLS and YYNGEE.

V is TRBV27 and J is TRBJ1-5; the match to TRBD1 covers 9 bases. V gave up 0 bases and J gave up 16 bases; unmatched junction bases: 7. The germline V gene encodes CDR1 MNHEY and CDR2 SMNVEV (reference sequence). This CDR3 has 13 amino acids. CDR3 protein: CASSLSMTGGEHF. The CDR3 DNA reads TGTGCCAGCAGTTTATCGATGACAGGGGGAGAACATTTT.

The chain employs TRBV7-2 and TRBJ1-3; possible D gene TRBD1, 5 bases. V lost 1 base, J lost 0 bases, and 19 bases lay in between. The CDR3 totals 19 residues. CDR1 is SGHTA and CDR2 is FQGNSA in the germline V gene. The CDR3 region has the DNA TGTGCCAGCAGCTTAGGGGGCAGATACCCTATCTACTCTGGAAACACCATATATTTT. It is translated as CASSLGGRYPIYSGNTIYF.

Only a few counts were recorded for this clone. The rearrangement uses TRBV18 and TRBJ2-5; 11 nucleotides align to TRBD1. With V trimmed by 3 bases and J by 4 bases, 13 bases remained unmatched. Germline-derived CDR1 and CDR2 are KGHSH and LQKENI. The CDR3 length is 18 residues. CDR3 in amino acids: CASSPRDSDRGLRETQYF. The CDR3 coding sequence is TGTGCCAGCTCACCGCGGGACTCGGACAGGGGGCTTCGAGAGACCCAGTACTTC.

The V gene is TRBV19, the J gene TRBJ1-1, with unresolved D. CDR3 length: 12 residues. CDR1 LNHDA and CDR2 SQIVND come from the germline V gene (reference sequence). The V end was cut by 10 bases, the J end by 3 bases, with 12 bases between. In DNA, the CDR3 is TGTGCCACCACCCGGGGTTACACTGAAGCTTTCTTT. Translated, it gives CATTRGYTEAFF.

The chain uses TRBV7-9 and TRBJ2-1, with 9 bases fitting TRBD1. In germline, CDR1 is SEHNR, CDR2 FQNEAQ (reference sequence). The CDR3 extends over 17 amino acids. Trimming at V came to 6 bases and at J to 4 bases, leaving 13 bases not matched to a gene. The DNA for the CDR3 is TGTGCCAGCAGTCAAAGGGTGCTCGGACAGGGGTACAATGAGCAGTTCTTC. Amino acids: CASSQRVLGQGYNEQFF.

V is TRBV5-6 and J is TRBJ2-5; possibly TRBD2 for D (5 bases). CDR1 is SGHDT and CDR2 is YYEEEE in the germline V gene. Deletions cut 0 bases from V and 4 bases from J, with 10 bases between. This CDR3 spans 14 amino acids. The CDR3 coding sequence is TGTGCCAGCAGCTTGGGGGTTGCGGGAGAGACCCAGTACTTC. Translating gives CASSLGVAGETQYF.

As for this clone: The sample contains more than one DNA sequence encoding this CDR3. The chain joins TRBV7-9 to TRBJ2-1, with D maybe TRBD2 (6 bases). The ends were cut back, 1 base at V and 3 bases at J, with 10 bases in the middle. The CDR3 extends over 15 amino acids. Germline assignment: CDR1 SEHNR and CDR2 FQNEAQ (reference sequence). The CDR3 DNA is TGTGCCAGCAGCTTAGTCCTCGGGAGCTACAATGAGCAGTTCTTC. It codes for CASSLVLGSYNEQFF.

This sequence joins TRBV4-1 and TRBJ2-5; tentatively, D is TRBD2 (6 bases). Trimming stripped 1 base from V and 1 base from J, with 22 bases between. CDR1 is MGHRA and CDR2 is YSYEKL in the germline V gene. The CDR3 runs to 19 residues. This CDR3 is CASSQGPWPGLAAQETQYF. CDR3 bases: TGCGCCAGCAGCCAAGGACCGTGGCCTGGCTTAGCGGCCCAAGAGACCCAGTACTTC.

The chain links TRBV27 to TRBJ2-3; D not certain. CDR3 length: 16 amino acids. Germline assignment: CDR1 MNHEY and CDR2 SMNVEV (reference sequence). The V and J ends lost 3 bases and 0 bases respectively, with 13 bases between them. The CDR3 nucleotides read TGTGCCAGCAGTTTCATCAGGCCTTCTAGCACAGATACGCAGTATTTT. Protein: CASSFIRPSSTDTQYF.

V usage is TRBV25-1 and J usage is TRBJ2-7; 7 nucleotides match TRBD2. The CDR3 loop spans 16 amino acids. Germline V lookup: CDR1 MGHDK, CDR2 SYGVNS. The junction had 9 bases not matched to a gene; V was cut back by 1 base and J by 3 bases. CDR3 protein: CASSESGKTSSYEQYF. The CDR3 nucleotides read TGTGCCAGCAGTGAATCGGGGAAGACTAGCAGCTACGAGCAGTACTTC.